These 27 T cell receptor beta chains were sequenced from one sample in a study of blood T cell repertoires in COVID-19. TCRdb keeps only in-frame clones here, not all; method: immunoSEQ multiplex PCR. The sample holds under 110,000 clones, around 87% seen once. The specimen sequenced was peripheral blood. The source of these receptors is a woman between 25 and 40 years old with acute or convalescent COVID-19.

J is TRBJ2-2 and V is TRBV9, with D hard to call. Germline CDR1 SGDLS, CDR2 YYNGEE. V was shortened by 0 bases and J by 4 bases, with 4 bases between the two germline ends. The CDR3 sequence is 13 residues long. The CDR3 nucleotides read TGTGCCAGCAGCGTAGCGGTCACCGGGGAGCTGTTTTTT. Its protein product is CASSVAVTGELFF.

The J gene is TRBJ1-2, the V gene TRBV27; tentative D call: TRBD1 (5 bases). The germline V gene encodes CDR1 MNHEY and CDR2 SMNVEV (reference sequence). The CDR3 loop spans 16 amino acids. The V end lost 2 bases, the J end lost 0 bases, and 13 bases lay between the germline ends. This CDR3 reads CASSLTADTPNYGYTF. The CDR3 DNA reads TGTGCCAGCAGTTTAACCGCGGACACCCCTAACTATGGCTACACCTTC.

V usage is TRBV7-3 and J usage is TRBJ2-3; 8 nucleotides line up with TRBD2. V lost 4 bases and J lost 6; bases outside the gene matches: 6. CDR1 and CDR2 from the germline V gene are SGHTA and FQGTGA. The CDR3 is 14 amino acids. The CDR3 here is CASSSGGPSDTQYF. The CDR3 nucleotides read TGTGCCAGCAGCTCGGGGGGGCCGAGTGATACGCAGTATTTT.

The CDR3 coding sequence is TGTGCCAGCAGCCCCCAAATTCCCGCGGGGGGTACAGGGGAGCTGTTTTTT. Encoded protein: CASSPQIPAGGTGELFF. This chain uses TRBV4-2 with TRBJ2-2, with 8 bases that match TRBD2. Germline CDR1 reads LGHNA; CDR2 reads YNFKEQ. This CDR3 spans 17 amino acids. Unmatched junction bases numbered 15, after V lost 4 bases and J lost 8 bases.

The genes are TRBV28 and TRBJ1-3; the D is unclear. This CDR3 is 15 amino acids long. The germline V gene has CDR1 MDHEN and CDR2 SYDVKM. V gave up 6 bases and J gave up 1 base, with 13 bases separating them. The CDR3 region has the DNA TGTGCCAGCAGCCCCGCGGGTCAGTCTGGAAACACCATATATTTT. This codes for CASSPAGQSGNTIYF.

This sequence joins TRBV5-1 and TRBJ2-2; D is possibly TRBD1 (6 bases). V dropped 6 bases and J dropped 6 bases, with 21 bases sitting between them. The CDR3 runs 16 residues. The germline gives CDR1 SGHRS, CDR2 YFSETQ. The CDR3 is CASTHRFQGSAGELFF. The CDR3 DNA follows: TGCGCCAGCACCCATCGATTCCAGGGGTCGGCCGGGGAGCTGTTTTTT.

This clone has only one observation. In nucleotides, the CDR3 is TGTGCAAGTCGCCTGGACAGGGCAACACCAATTAGCAATCAGCCCCAGCATTTT. Its translation: CASRLDRATPISNQPQHF. The chain joins TRBV12-2 to TRBJ1-5; TRBD1 was called by the table and not checked on the DNA. TRBV12-2 is classified as a pseudogene. The CDR3 has 18 residues.

The chain carries TRBV30 and TRBJ2-1; D gene ambiguous. Per the germline V gene, CDR1 is GTSNPN and CDR2 is SVGIG (reference sequence). CDR3 length: 14 amino acids. V lost 4 bases and J 3 bases, leaving 13 bases between the germline ends. The CDR3 DNA sequence: TGTGCCTGGAAGAACAGTATCGACTACAATGAGCAGTTCTTC. The encoded protein is CAWKNSIDYNEQFF.

The rearrangement links TRBV5-1 to TRBJ1-3; 7 bases match TRBD1. J gave up 4 bases and V 1 base, and 5 bases lay outside the gene matches. Per germline, CDR1 SGHRS and CDR2 YFSETQ. The CDR3 is made up of 15 amino acids. CDR3 loop: CASSLSGTVGNTIYF. In DNA form, the CDR3 reads TGCGCCAGCAGCTTGTCCGGGACAGTAGGAAACACCATATATTTT.

This clone was observed a handful of times. The chain carries TRBV2 and TRBJ1-5; D is undetermined. The CDR3 runs 14 residues. Trimming removed 7 bases at V and 1 base at J, with 11 bases between. The germline gives CDR1 SNHLY, CDR2 FYNNEI. CDR3 DNA: TGTGCCAGCACTGTAGGAGGGAGCAATCAGCCCCAGCATTTT. Its translation: CASTVGGSNQPQHF.

The table lists this clone with a count of one. CDR3 sequence reads: CASSPGSSYNSPLHF. The CDR3 nucleotides read TGTGCCAGCAGCCCGGGGAGCTCCTATAATTCACCCCTCCACTTT. J is TRBJ1-6 and V is TRBV11-3; no clear D. In germline, CDR1 is SGHNT, CDR2 YENEEA. The CDR3 loop spans 15 amino acids. The V gene lost 5 bases and the J gene lost 0 bases, with 8 bases spanning the gap.

This clone was counted a single time. V usage is TRBV7-8 and J usage is TRBJ1-4; TRBD1 is a possible D gene (5 bases). V was trimmed by 3 bases and J by 7 bases, leaving 15 bases between them. The germline gives CDR1 SGHVS, CDR2 FQNEAQ. The CDR3 spans 15 residues. The CDR3, as DNA: TGTGCCAGCAGCTTTCAAAGGGCTAGGGGTGAAAAACTGTTTTTT. This codes for CASSFQRARGEKLFF.

CDR3 DNA sequence: TGTGCCAGCAGGGCTGACACGATACTCGCCAACACTGAAGCTTTCTTT. Its protein product is CASRADTILANTEAFF. V gene TRBV27 combines with J gene TRBJ1-1; D uncertain. This CDR3 is built from 16 residues. Trimming took 6 bases from V and 2 from J, leaving 19 bases between them. Germline assignment: CDR1 MNHEY and CDR2 SMNVEV (reference sequence).

This clone has only one observation. The CDR3 sequence: CASSIWQAAGANQPQHF. CDR3 in DNA: TGTGCCAGTAGTATTTGGCAGGCAGCGGGGGCGAATCAGCCCCAGCATTTT. The chain joins TRBV19 to TRBJ1-5; weak D call: TRBD1 (6 bases). The V end was cut by 3 bases, the J end by 4 bases, with 19 bases between. Per the germline V gene, CDR1 is LNHDA and CDR2 is SQIVND (reference sequence). This CDR3 region has 17 residues.

The chain recombines TRBV7-6 with TRBJ2-2, with 7 bases identical to TRBD1. The CDR3 loop spans 15 amino acids. Looked up from germline, CDR1 is SGHVS and CDR2 is FNYEAQ. V lost 1 base, J lost 1 base, and 0 bases stayed unmatched. The CDR3 nucleotides read TGTGCCAGCAGCTTAGGGACAGGGAACACCGGGGAGCTGTTTTTT. This codes for CASSLGTGNTGELFF.

This clone was counted once. CDR3 loop: CASSSTDIKGNTGELFF. The CDR3 DNA sequence: TGTGCCAGCAGCTCCACGGACATTAAGGGGAACACCGGGGAGCTGTTTTTT. The chain links TRBV7-3 to TRBJ2-2; D perhaps matches TRBD1 (5 bases). The V and J ends lost 4 bases and 1 base respectively, with 16 bases between them. Germline assignment: CDR1 SGHTA and CDR2 FQGTGA. This CDR3 region has 17 residues. Using reference TRBV7-3 and TRBJ2-2 for the parts outside the CDR3, the full variable domain is GAGVSQTPSNKVTEKGKYVELRCDPISGHTALYWYRQSLGQGPEFLIYFQGTGAADDSGLPNDRFFAVRPEGSVSTLKIQRTERGDSAVYLCASSSTDIKGNTGELFFGEGSRLTVL.

The chain employs TRBV5-5 and TRBJ2-7, with a possible D match to TRBD1 (6 bases). Germline CDR1 reads SGHKS; CDR2 reads YYEKEE (reference sequence). This CDR3 contains 14 residues. Deletions cut 0 bases from V and 4 bases from J, with 11 bases between. This CDR3 is CASSLGRGGYEQYF. The CDR3, as DNA: TGTGCCAGCAGCTTGGGCAGGGGCGGTTACGAGCAGTACTTC.

A note on this clone: An end of the junction differs from the germline gene, which may be a read error. V and J are TRBV28 and TRBJ1-2, with unresolved D. CDR1 and CDR2 from the germline V gene are MDHEN and SYDVKM. This CDR3 contains 12 residues. The CDR3 region is CASSQQREGYTF. DNA of the CDR3: TGCGCCAGCAGCCAACAGAGGGAAGGCTACACCTTC.

CDR3 region: CASSLGGHEQFF. CDR3 nucleotide sequence: TGTGCCAGCAGCTTAGGAGGGCATGAGCAGTTCTTC. The V and J genes are TRBV11-2 and TRBJ2-1; a possible D gene is TRBD2 (5 bases). Germline CDR1 SGHAT, CDR2 FQNNGV. The ends were cut back, 1 base at V and 8 bases at J, with 6 bases in the middle. CDR3 size: 12 residues. The entire variable domain, with the rest obtained from reference TRBV11-2 and TRBJ2-1, is as follows: EAGVAQSPRYKIIEKRQSVAFWCNPISGHATLYWYQQILGQGPKLLIQFQNNGVVDDSQLPKDRFSAERLKGVDSTLKIQPAKLEDSAVYLCASSLGGHEQFFGPGTRLTVL.

The chain recombines TRBV4-1 with TRBJ1-6; 11 nucleotides agree with TRBD1. Germline values: CDR1 MGHRA, CDR2 YSYEKL. Trimming took 4 bases from V and 9 from J; bases not matched to a gene: 14. The CDR3 has 18 amino acids. The DNA of the CDR3 is TGCGCCAGCAGCCGGATCATTCCTAAGGGACAGGGGGGTTCACCCCTCCACTTT. The encoded protein is CASSRIIPKGQGGSPLHF.

On this clone itself: This CDR3 is also generated by other DNA sequences in the sample. The J gene is TRBJ2-7, the V gene TRBV5-1; no firm D call. The germline gives CDR1 SGHRS, CDR2 YFSETQ. The CDR3 is 13 residues long. Trimming took 2 bases from V and 0 from J, leaving 6 bases between them. The CDR3 sequence: CASSLASSYEQYF. CDR3 sequence (DNA): TGCGCCAGCAGCTTAGCTAGCTCCTACGAGCAGTACTTC.

V and J are TRBV7-9 and TRBJ1-1; 7 nucleotides align to TRBD1. J lost 3 bases, V lost 5 bases, and 6 bases had no gene match. Germline CDR1 and CDR2: SEHNR and FQNEAQ (reference sequence). The CDR3 totals 14 residues. Here the CDR3 DNA reads TGTGCCAGCAGCCAAATAACAGGGGACACTGAAGCTTTCTTT. It specifies CASSQITGDTEAFF.

This chain joins TRBV11-2 and TRBJ1-2, with TRBD1 matching 10 bases. V gave up 3 bases and J gave up 2 bases; unmatched junction bases: 3. Germline V gene lookup returns CDR1 SGHAT and CDR2 FQNNGV. The CDR3 runs to 15 residues. This chain's CDR3 is CASSLGTGANYGYTF. CDR3 DNA sequence: TGTGCCAGCAGCTTGGGGACAGGGGCGAACTATGGCTACACCTTC.

The table lists this clone with a count of one. CDR3 coding DNA: TGTGCCAGCAGTCCAGGGCAGTCGGAAGCTTTCTTT. Protein product: CASSPGQSEAFF. This chain links TRBV21-1 with TRBJ1-1; whether TRBD1, the table's D call, matches the DNA was not checked. TRBV21-1 is given as a pseudogene. CDR3 length: 12 residues.

V and J are TRBV10-1 and TRBJ1-1; no reliable D call. The CDR3 has 13 amino acids. Trimming took off 3 bases at V and 4 bases at J, with 9 bases between the two ends. Germline values: CDR1 WNHNN, CDR2 SYGVQD (reference sequence). The CDR3 DNA is TGCGCCAGCAGTGATGGAACAGTCACTGAAGCTTTCTTT. Its translation is CASSDGTVTEAFF.

V and J are TRBV27 and TRBJ2-7, with TRBD2 identical over 9 bases. The V segment lost 6 bases and the J segment 7 bases; nucleotides outside the gene matches: 10. This CDR3 is built from 14 residues. CDR1 is MNHEY and CDR2 is SMNVEV in the germline V gene (reference sequence). CDR3 bases: TGTGCCAGCAGGGTGACTAGCGGTGTTGGAGAGCAGTACTTC. Protein: CASRVTSGVGEQYF.

This clone has only one observation. The chain employs TRBV29-1 and TRBJ1-2, with 8 bases fitting TRBD1. Trimming removed 2 bases from V and 4 bases from J; junction bases left unmatched: 9. The CDR3 covers 15 residues. The germline V gene encodes CDR1 SQVTM and CDR2 ANQGSEA. Here the CDR3 reads CSVEWPRGQGYGYTF. Here the CDR3 DNA reads TGCAGCGTTGAATGGCCCAGGGGGCAGGGCTATGGCTACACCTTC.